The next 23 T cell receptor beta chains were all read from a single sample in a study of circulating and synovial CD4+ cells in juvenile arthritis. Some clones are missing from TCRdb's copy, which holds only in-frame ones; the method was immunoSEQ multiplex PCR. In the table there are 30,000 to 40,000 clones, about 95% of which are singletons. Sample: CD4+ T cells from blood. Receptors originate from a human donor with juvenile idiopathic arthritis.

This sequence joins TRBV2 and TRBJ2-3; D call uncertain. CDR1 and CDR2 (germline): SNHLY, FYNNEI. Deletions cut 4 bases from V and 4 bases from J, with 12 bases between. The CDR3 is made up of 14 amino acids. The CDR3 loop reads CASSAASWADTQYF. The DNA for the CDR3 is TGTGCCAGCAGTGCTGCTAGTTGGGCAGATACGCAGTATTTT.

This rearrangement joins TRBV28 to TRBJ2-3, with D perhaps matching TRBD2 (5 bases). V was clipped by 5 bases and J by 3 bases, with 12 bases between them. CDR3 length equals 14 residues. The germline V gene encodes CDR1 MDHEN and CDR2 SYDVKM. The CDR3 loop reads CASSGWTLTDTQYF. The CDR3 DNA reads TGTGCCAGCAGTGGGTGGACTCTTACAGATACGCAGTATTTT.

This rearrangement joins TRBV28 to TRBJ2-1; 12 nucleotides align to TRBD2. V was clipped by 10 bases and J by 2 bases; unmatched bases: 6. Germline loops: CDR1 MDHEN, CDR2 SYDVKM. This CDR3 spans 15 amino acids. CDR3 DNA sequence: TGTGCCATTTCTACTAGCGGGAGGACCTACAATGAGCAGTTCTTC. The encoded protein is CAISTSGRTYNEQFF.

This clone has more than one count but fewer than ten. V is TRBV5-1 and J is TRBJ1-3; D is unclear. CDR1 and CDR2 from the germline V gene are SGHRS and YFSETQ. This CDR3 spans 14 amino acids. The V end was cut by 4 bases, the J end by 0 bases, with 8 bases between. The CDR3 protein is CASSETASGNTIYF. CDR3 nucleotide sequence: TGCGCCAGCAGCGAAACAGCCTCTGGAAACACCATATATTTT.

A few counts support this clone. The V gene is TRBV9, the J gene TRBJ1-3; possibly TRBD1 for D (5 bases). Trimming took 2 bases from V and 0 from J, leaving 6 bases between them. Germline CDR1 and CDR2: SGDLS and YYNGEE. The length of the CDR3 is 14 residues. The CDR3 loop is CASSVDSSGNTIYF. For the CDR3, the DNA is TGTGCCAGCAGCGTCGACAGCTCTGGAAACACCATATATTTT.

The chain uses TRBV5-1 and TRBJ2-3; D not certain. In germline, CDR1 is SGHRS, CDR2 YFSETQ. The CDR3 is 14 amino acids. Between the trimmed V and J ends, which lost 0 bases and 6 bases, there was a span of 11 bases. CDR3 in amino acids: CASSLGASPDTQYF. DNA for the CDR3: TGCGCCAGCAGCTTGGGGGCCAGCCCTGATACGCAGTATTTT.

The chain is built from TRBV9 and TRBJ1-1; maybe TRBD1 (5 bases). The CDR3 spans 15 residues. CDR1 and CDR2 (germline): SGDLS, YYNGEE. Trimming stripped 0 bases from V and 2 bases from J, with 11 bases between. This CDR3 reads CASSVGVGRNTEAFF. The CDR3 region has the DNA TGTGCCAGCAGCGTAGGGGTGGGGCGTAACACTGAAGCTTTCTTT. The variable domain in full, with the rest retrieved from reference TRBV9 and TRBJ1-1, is DSGVTQTPKHLITATGQRVTLRCSPRSGDLSVYWYQQSLDQGLQFLIQYYNGEERAKGNILERFSAQQFPDLHSELNLSSLELGDSALYFCASSVGVGRNTEAFFGQGTRLTVV.

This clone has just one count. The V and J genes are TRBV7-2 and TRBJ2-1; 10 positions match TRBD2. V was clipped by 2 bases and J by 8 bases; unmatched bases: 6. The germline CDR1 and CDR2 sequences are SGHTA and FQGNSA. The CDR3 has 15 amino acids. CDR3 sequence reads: CASSLSSGSRDEQFF. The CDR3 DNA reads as TGTGCCAGCAGCTTATCTAGCGGGAGTCGGGATGAGCAGTTCTTC. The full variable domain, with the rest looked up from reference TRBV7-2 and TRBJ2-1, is GAGVSQSPSNKVTEKGKDVELRCDPISGHTALYWYRQSLGQGLEFLIYFQGNSAPDKSGLPSDRFSAERTGGSVSTLTIQRTQQEDSAVYLCASSLSSGSRDEQFFGPGTRLTVL.

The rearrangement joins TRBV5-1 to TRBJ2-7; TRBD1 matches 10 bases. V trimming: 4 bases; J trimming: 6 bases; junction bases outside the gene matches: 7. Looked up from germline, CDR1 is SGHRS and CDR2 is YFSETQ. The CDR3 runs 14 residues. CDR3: CASSIRQGAGEQYF. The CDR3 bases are TGCGCCAGCAGCATTCGACAGGGGGCAGGCGAGCAGTACTTC. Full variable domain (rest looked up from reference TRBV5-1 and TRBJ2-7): KAGVTQTPRYLIKTRGQQVTLSCSPISGHRSVSWYQQTPGQGLQFLFEYFSETQRNKGNFPGRFSGRQFSNSRSEMNVSTLELGDSALYLCASSIRQGAGEQYFGPGTRLTVT.

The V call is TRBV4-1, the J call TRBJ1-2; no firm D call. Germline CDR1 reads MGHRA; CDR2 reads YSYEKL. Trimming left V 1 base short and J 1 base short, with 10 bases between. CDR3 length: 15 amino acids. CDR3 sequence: CASSQVGSDNYGYTF. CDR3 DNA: TGCGCCAGCAGCCAAGTCGGCAGCGATAACTATGGCTACACCTTC.

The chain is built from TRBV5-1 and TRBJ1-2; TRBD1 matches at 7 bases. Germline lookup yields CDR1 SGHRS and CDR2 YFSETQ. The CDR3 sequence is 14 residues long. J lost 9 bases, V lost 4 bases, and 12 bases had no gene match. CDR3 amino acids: CASSPRGDRASYTF. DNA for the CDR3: TGCGCCAGCAGCCCTCGAGGAGACAGGGCAAGCTACACCTTC.

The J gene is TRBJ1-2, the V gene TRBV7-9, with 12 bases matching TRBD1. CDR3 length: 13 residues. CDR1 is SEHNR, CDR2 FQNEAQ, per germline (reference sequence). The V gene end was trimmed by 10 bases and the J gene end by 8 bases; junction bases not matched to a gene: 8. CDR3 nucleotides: TGTGCCACCCCCTGGGGGACAGGGGGCGGCTACACCTTC. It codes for CATPWGTGGGYTF.

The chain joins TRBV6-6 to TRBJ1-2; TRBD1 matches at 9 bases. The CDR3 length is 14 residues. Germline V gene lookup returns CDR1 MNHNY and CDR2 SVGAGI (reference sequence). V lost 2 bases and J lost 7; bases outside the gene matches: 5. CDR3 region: CASSYGTGTGGYTF. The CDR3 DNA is TGTGCCAGCAGTTACGGGACAGGGACCGGTGGCTACACCTTC.

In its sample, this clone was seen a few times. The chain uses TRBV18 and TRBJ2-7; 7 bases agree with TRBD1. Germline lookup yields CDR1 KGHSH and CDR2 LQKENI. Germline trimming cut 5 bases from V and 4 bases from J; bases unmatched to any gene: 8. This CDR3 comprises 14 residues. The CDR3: CASSDRVDFYEQYF. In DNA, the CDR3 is TGTGCCAGCTCAGACAGGGTTGATTTTTACGAGCAGTACTTC.

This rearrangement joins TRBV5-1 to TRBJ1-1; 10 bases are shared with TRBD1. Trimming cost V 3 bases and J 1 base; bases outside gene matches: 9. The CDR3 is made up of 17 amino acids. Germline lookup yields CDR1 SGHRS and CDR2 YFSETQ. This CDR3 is CASSSDRGVMSNTEAFF. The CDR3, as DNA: TGCGCCAGCAGCTCGGACAGGGGGGTGATGTCGAACACTGAAGCTTTCTTT. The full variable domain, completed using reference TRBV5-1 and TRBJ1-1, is KAGVTQTPRYLIKTRGQQVTLSCSPISGHRSVSWYQQTPGQGLQFLFEYFSETQRNKGNFPGRFSGRQFSNSRSEMNVSTLELGDSALYLCASSSDRGVMSNTEAFFGQGTRLTVV.

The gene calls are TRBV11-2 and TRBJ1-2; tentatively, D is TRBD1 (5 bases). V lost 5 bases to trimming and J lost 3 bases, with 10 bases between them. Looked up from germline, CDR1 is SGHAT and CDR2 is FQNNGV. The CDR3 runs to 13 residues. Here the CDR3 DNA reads TGTGCCAGCAGCACTCGGGGGGACTATGGCTACACCTTC. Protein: CASSTRGDYGYTF.

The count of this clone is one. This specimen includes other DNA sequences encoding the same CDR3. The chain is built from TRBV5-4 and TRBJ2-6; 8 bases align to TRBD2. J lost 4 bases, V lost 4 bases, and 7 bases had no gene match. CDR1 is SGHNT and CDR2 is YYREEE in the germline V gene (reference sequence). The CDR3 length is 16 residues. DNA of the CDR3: TGTGCCAGCAGCCGAGCGGGGGACTCCGGGGCCAACGTCCTGACTTTC. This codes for CASSRAGDSGANVLTF.

The CDR3 sequence is CASSVREIATEAFF. The CDR3 DNA reads as TGTGCCAGCAGCGTCAGGGAAATCGCAACTGAAGCTTTCTTT. This chain joins TRBV6-5 and TRBJ1-1, with D possibly TRBD1 on 5 matching bases. CDR3 length: 14 amino acids. Between the trimmed V and J ends, which lost 6 bases and 5 bases, there was a span of 16 bases. Germline V gene data show CDR1 as MNHEY and CDR2 as SVGAGI.

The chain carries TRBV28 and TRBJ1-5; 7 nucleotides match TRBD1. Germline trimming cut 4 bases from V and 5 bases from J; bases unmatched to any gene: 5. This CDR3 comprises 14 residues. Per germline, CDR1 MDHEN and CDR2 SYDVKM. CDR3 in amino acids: CASSWDRTDQPQHF. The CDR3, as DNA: TGTGCCAGCAGTTGGGACAGAACGGATCAGCCCCAGCATTTT.

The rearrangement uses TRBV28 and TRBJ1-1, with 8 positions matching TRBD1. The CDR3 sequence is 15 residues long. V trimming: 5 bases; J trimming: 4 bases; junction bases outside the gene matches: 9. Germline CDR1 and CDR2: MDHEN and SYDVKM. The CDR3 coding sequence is TGTGCCAGCAGTCAATCAACAGGGGGAGTCACTGAAGCTTTCTTT. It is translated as CASSQSTGGVTEAFF.

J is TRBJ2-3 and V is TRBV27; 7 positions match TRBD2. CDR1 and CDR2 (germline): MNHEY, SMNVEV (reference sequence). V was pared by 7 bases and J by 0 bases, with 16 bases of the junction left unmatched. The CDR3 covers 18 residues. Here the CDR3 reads CASTLGAAGRLSTDTQYF. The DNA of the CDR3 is TGTGCCAGCACTCTTGGGGCAGCGGGACGGCTTAGCACAGATACGCAGTATTTT.

CDR3 coding DNA: TGTGCCAGCAGCTTAATTGGGACTAACACCGGGGAGCTGTTTTTT. This encodes CASSLIGTNTGELFF. The V and J genes are TRBV7-2 and TRBJ2-2; tentative D call: TRBD2 (6 bases). The CDR3 runs to 15 residues. Trimming removed 2 bases from V and 2 bases from J, with 9 bases in between. From germline, CDR1 is SGHTA and CDR2 FQGNSA.

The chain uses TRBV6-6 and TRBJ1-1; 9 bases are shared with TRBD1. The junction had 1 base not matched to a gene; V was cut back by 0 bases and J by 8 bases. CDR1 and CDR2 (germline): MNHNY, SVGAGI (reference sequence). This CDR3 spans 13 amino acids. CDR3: CASSYSGTGEAFF. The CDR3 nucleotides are TGTGCCAGCAGTTACTCCGGGACAGGGGAAGCTTTCTTT.